Below, 22 T cell receptor beta chains from the same sample are listed, as sequenced in a study of naive and memory T cell subsets (dated by TCRdb to the late 2010s). Preparation of the library involved 5' RACE. Sequencer: Illumina MiSeq. The ligated cDNA was amplified by four rounds of PCR, in which nested alpha and beta constant region primers were used together with the SP2 primer. Clones were called with MiXCR by TCRdb after fastp trimmed the public reads at Q25, and only in-frame beta chains were retained. Identical CDR3 proteins give one entry, which carries the most common genes and DNA. The sample table lists 100 to 120 distinct CDR3 sequences, roughly 80% of them with a count of one. Together, the top ten hold roughly a quarter of the sample. The study reported a robust and sensitive protocol to amplify, sequence and analyze TCRs, based on 3' ligation of a UMI-containing oligonucleotide to TCR cDNA.

Receptors originate from a male donor in good health. This table probably holds off-target reads from a library built for another chain.

V and J are TRBV20-1 and TRBJ2-1; 10 bases are a match to TRBD2. With V trimmed by 5 bases and J by 4 bases, 11 bases remained unmatched. This CDR3 region has 16 residues. From germline, CDR1 is DFQATT and CDR2 SNEGSKA (reference sequence). The CDR3 is CSAFLLAGRLYNEQFF. The CDR3 DNA reads TGCAGTGCTTTTTTACTAGCGGGAAGGTTGTACAATGAGCAGTTCTTC.

A single count supports this clonotype. The chain employs TRBV29-1 and TRBJ2-1, with D tentatively TRBD1 (6 bases). The CDR3 sequence is 14 residues long. V was trimmed by 5 bases and J by 0 bases, leaving 11 bases between them. CDR1 SQVTM and CDR2 ANQGSEA come from the germline V gene. CDR3: CSVLTGLSYNEQFF. The CDR3 DNA reads as TGCAGCGTTTTGACAGGCCTCTCCTACAATGAGCAGTTCTTC.

The chain links TRBV28 to TRBJ1-5; 8 bases are shared with TRBD1. Trimming cost V 6 bases and J 2 bases; bases outside gene matches: 6. The CDR3 sequence is 15 residues long. Germline assignment: CDR1 MDHEN and CDR2 SYDVKM. CDR3 loop: CASSATGARNQPQHF. The CDR3 nucleotides are TGTGCCAGCAGCGCGACAGGGGCCCGCAATCAGCCCCAGCATTTT.

The chain is built from TRBV25-1 and TRBJ1-2; TRBD1 is a possible D gene (5 bases). This CDR3 is built from 14 residues. V dropped 3 bases and J dropped 4 bases, with 12 bases sitting between them. The germline V gene has CDR1 MGHDK and CDR2 SYGVNS. CDR3 amino acids: CASSETGGGYGYTF. CDR3 bases: TGTGCCAGCAGTGAGACGGGGGGGGGCTATGGCTACACCTTC.

This clonotype appeared once. J is TRBJ1-4 and V is TRBV27; D is perhaps TRBD1 (6 bases). The CDR3 totals 13 residues. Trimming removed 2 bases at V and 7 bases at J, with 8 bases between. CDR1 is MNHEY, CDR2 SMNVEV, per germline (reference sequence). In DNA, the CDR3 is TGTGCCAGCAGTTTAAGGGGGAGTGAAAAACTGTTTTTT. Encoded protein: CASSLRGSEKLFF. Full variable domain (outside the CDR3, taken from reference TRBV27 and TRBJ1-4): EAQVTQNPRYLITVTGKKLTVTCSQNMNHEYMSWYRQDPGLGLRQIYYSMNVEVTDKGDVPEGYKVSRKEKRNFPLILESPSPNQTSLYFCASSLRGSEKLFFGSGTQLSVL.

There are a few counts of this clonotype. J is TRBJ2-7 and V is TRBV6-6; D may be TRBD2 (5 bases). V gave up 0 bases and J gave up 4 bases, with 10 bases separating them. This CDR3 region has 14 residues. CDR1 is MNHNY, CDR2 SVGAGI, per germline (reference sequence). The DNA of the CDR3 is TGTGCCAGCAGTTACTCTAGCGAGTTATACGAGCAGTACTTC. Its protein product is CASSYSSELYEQYF.

The chain links TRBV7-2 to TRBJ1-5; 7 bases align to TRBD1. The CDR3 runs 13 residues. V shed 6 bases and J 9 bases; nucleotides not matched to a gene: 8. Germline V gene data show CDR1 as SGHTA and CDR2 as FQGNSA. Written as DNA, the CDR3 is TGTGCCAGCAGTCAGGACAGGTCGTCGCCCCAGCATTTT. Residues: CASSQDRSSPQHF.

The rearrangement links TRBV3-1 to TRBJ2-7; 8 nucleotides align to TRBD1. V was pared by 2 bases and J by 2 bases, with 5 bases of the junction left unmatched. The CDR3 length is 15 residues. Looked up from germline, CDR1 is LGHDT and CDR2 is YNNKEL (reference sequence). The CDR3 region is CASSQRKQGAYEQYF. The CDR3 region has the DNA TGTGCCAGCAGCCAAAGAAAACAGGGGGCCTACGAGCAGTACTTC.

The chain couples TRBV7-6 to TRBJ2-7, with 9 bases lining up with TRBD1. The CDR3 covers 14 residues. Trimming took 5 bases from V and 5 from J; bases not matched to a gene: 7. Per the germline V gene, CDR1 is SGHVS and CDR2 is FNYEAQ. This CDR3 reads CASSPTQGADEQYF. The CDR3 bases are TGTGCCAGCAGCCCTACACAGGGGGCCGACGAGCAGTACTTC.

This rearrangement joins TRBV29-1 to TRBJ2-7; 7 nucleotides agree with TRBD1. Germline-derived CDR1 and CDR2 are SQVTM and ANQGSEA. J lost 4 bases, V lost 4 bases, and 10 bases had no gene match. The CDR3 runs 14 residues. CDR3 in amino acids: CSVARQGREYEQYF. In nucleotides, the CDR3 is TGCAGCGTTGCCCGACAGGGTCGAGAGTACGAGCAGTACTTC.

The V call is TRBV5-1, the J call TRBJ2-7; D ambiguous. Trimming stripped 0 bases from V and 2 bases from J, with 9 bases between. The germline CDR1 and CDR2 sequences are SGHRS and YFSETQ. CDR3 length equals 14 residues. This chain's CDR3 is CASSLDVSAYEQYF. In DNA, the CDR3 is TGCGCCAGCAGCTTGGACGTCTCTGCCTACGAGCAGTACTTC. The variable domain in full, completed from reference TRBV5-1 and TRBJ2-7, reads KAGVTQTPRYLIKTRGQQVTLSCSPISGHRSVSWYQQTPGQGLQFLFEYFSETQRNKGNFPGRFSGRQFSNSRSEMNVSTLELGDSALYLCASSLDVSAYEQYFGPGTRLTVT.

The chain couples TRBV30 to TRBJ2-5; 11 bases fit TRBD2. The germline V gene encodes CDR1 GTSNPN and CDR2 SVGIG (reference sequence). This CDR3 has 13 amino acids. The V gene end was trimmed by 5 bases and the J gene end by 5 bases; junction bases not matched to a gene: 4. The CDR3 DNA sequence: TGTGCCTGGTCCTTAGCGGGAGGGGAGACCCAGTACTTC. This sequence encodes CAWSLAGGETQYF.

V gene TRBV7-2 combines with J gene TRBJ2-7, with 9 bases identical to TRBD1. Germline CDR1 SGHTA, CDR2 FQGNSA. CDR3 length: 15 residues. J gave up 7 bases and V 5 bases, and 12 bases lay outside the gene matches. CDR3 sequence: CASSQEGQGKWEQYF. The DNA of the CDR3 is TGTGCCAGCAGCCAAGAGGGACAGGGCAAATGGGAGCAGTACTTC.

The chain has TRBV13 and TRBJ2-1; TRBD1 or TRBD2 may be the D gene (5 bases each). CDR1 PRHDT and CDR2 FYEKMQ come from the germline V gene (reference sequence). CDR3 size: 13 residues. Trimming took 0 bases from V and 9 from J, leaving 9 bases between them. The DNA for the CDR3 is TGTGCCAGCAGCTTAGGGAGGGGCGGTGAGCAGTTCTTC. Protein sequence: CASSLGRGGEQFF.

V gene TRBV6-5 combines with J gene TRBJ2-1, with TRBD2 matching over 9 bases. The CDR3 has 14 residues. Germline CDR1 and CDR2: MNHEY and SVGAGI. Trimming took 7 bases from V and 8 from J; bases not matched to a gene: 9. The DNA of the CDR3 is TGTGCCAGCATTTCGGCGGGAGGGCCTCATGAGCAGTTCTTC. Amino acid sequence: CASISAGGPHEQFF.

The V call is TRBV28, the J call TRBJ2-3; 7 positions match TRBD1. Germline values: CDR1 MDHEN, CDR2 SYDVKM. The CDR3 contains 14 residues. J lost 4 bases, V lost 6 bases, and 7 bases had no gene match. This chain's CDR3 is CASSQQGTADTQYF. The DNA for the CDR3 is TGTGCCAGCAGCCAACAGGGGACCGCAGATACGCAGTATTTT.

The rearrangement links TRBV20-1 to TRBJ2-2; TRBD2 matches 7 bases. CDR3 size: 14 residues. Germline loops: CDR1 DFQATT, CDR2 SNEGSKA (reference sequence). The J segment lost 5 bases and the V segment lost 3 bases, leaving 6 bases of the junction unmatched. The CDR3 sequence: CSASSGEGTGELFF. The CDR3, as DNA: TGCAGTGCTAGTTCCGGGGAGGGAACCGGGGAGCTGTTTTTT.

The chain couples TRBV24-1 to TRBJ1-1, with D uncertain. Between the trimmed V and J ends, which lost 9 bases and 5 bases, there was a span of 15 bases. The germline CDR1 and CDR2 sequences are KGHDR and SFDVKD. The CDR3 contains 13 residues. The CDR3 DNA follows: TGTGCCACCCCCGGCGGCTTCGGAACTGAAGCTTTCTTT. It specifies CATPGGFGTEAFF.

The chain couples TRBV12-3 or TRBV12-4 to TRBJ2-3; weak D call: TRBD2 (6 bases). This CDR3 contains 14 residues. Trimming left V 3 bases short and J 2 bases short, with 9 bases between. The CDR3 DNA reads as TGTGCCAGCAGTTTTAGCGGCTACACAGATACGCAGTATTTT. Its translation is CASSFSGYTDTQYF.

This clonotype was found once. The chain is built from TRBV5-1 and TRBJ2-3, with D perhaps TRBD2 (6 bases). This CDR3 region has 15 residues. CDR1 is SGHRS, CDR2 YFSETQ, per germline. The germline V and J ends were trimmed by 2 bases and 0 bases, with 10 bases remaining between them. The CDR3 nucleotides are TGCGCCAGCAGCTTTGGAGGGTCGAGCACAGATACGCAGTATTTT. This sequence encodes CASSFGGSSTDTQYF.

This sequence joins TRBV7-2 and TRBJ2-5; the match to TRBD1 covers 9 bases. Germline V gene lookup returns CDR1 SGHTA and CDR2 FQGNSA. CDR3 size: 14 residues. V dropped 5 bases and J dropped 4; count of bases not matched to a gene: 5. The CDR3 region has the DNA TGTGCCAGCAGCCCCAACAGGGGGCGAGAGACCCAGTACTTC. Protein sequence: CASSPNRGRETQYF.

This chain joins TRBV20-1 and TRBJ2-2, with 10 nucleotides matching TRBD1. V was pared by 5 bases and J by 4 bases, with 7 bases of the junction left unmatched. The CDR3 consists of 15 residues. The germline V gene encodes CDR1 DFQATT and CDR2 SNEGSKA (reference sequence). The DNA of the CDR3 is TGCAGTGCTGAGCCGACAGGGGGCGTCACCGGGGAGCTGTTTTTT. It specifies CSAEPTGGVTGELFF.